This T cell receptor (beta chain) was documented in a study of vaccination effects on CD4 cells after COVID-19. For the study at large: Participants each got two BNT162b2 or mRNA-1273 vaccine doses.

Sequenced by immunoSEQ multiplex PCR; TCRdb stores in-frame clones only, minus some. The sample lists under 65,000 clones; more than 65% were seen once. Prior to sequencing, the ViraFEST assay stimulated PBMC with viral peptide pools, which expanded the antigen-specific CD4+ T cells. Following culture for approximately 11 days, CD4+ T cells were isolated. A PCR test confirmed that the person had SARS-CoV-2 infection between March and December 2020. Negative control cultures were stimulated with an HIV-1 Nef peptide pool. The CDR3 is made up of 15 amino acids. The germline CDR1 and CDR2 sequences are KGHDR and SFDVKD. V shed 9 bases and J 3 bases; nucleotides not matched to a gene: 8. On this clone: The antigen remains unidentified.

General study findings and limits: Convalescent patients in the study were few, and early post-infection timepoints were absent.

This TCR came from a human donor who had a prior SARS-CoV-2 infection. Here the sequenced sample was CD4+ T cells from PBMCs cultured with HIV peptides, taken before COVID-19 vaccination. Indicated subset: HIV-1 Nef peptide pool negative control/reference culture. V is TRBV24-1 and J is TRBJ2-7, with 12 bases identical to TRBD1. The CDR3 loop is CATAARDRGLYEQYF. CDR3 in DNA: TGTGCCACCGCAGCCCGGGACAGGGGGCTCTACGAGCAGTACTTC.